Each of the 26 T cell receptor beta chains below was sequenced from the same sample in a study of type 1 and type 2 diabetes patients. The PCR template was genomic DNA. Amplification of the beta chain CDR3 used 30 forward and 13 reverse multiplex primers. TCRdb itself ran the multiplex PCR reads through MiXCR, one entry per CDR3 protein. Here the sample spans 270,000 or so distinct CDR3 sequences, 45% to 60% being singletons. Sequenced material: peripheral blood mononuclear cells (PBMCs). The receptors here all came from a young man with type 2 diabetes.

This chain links TRBV11-2 with TRBJ2-1, with D possibly being TRBD1 (6 bases). In germline, CDR1 is SGHAT, CDR2 FQNNGV. V was trimmed by 5 bases and J by 1 base, leaving 12 bases between them. This CDR3 is 15 amino acids long. CDR3: CASSKEQGSYNEQFF. DNA of the CDR3: TGTGCCAGCAGCAAGGAACAGGGATCCTACAATGAGCAGTTCTTC.

The rearrangement uses TRBV6-1 and TRBJ2-2, with D perhaps TRBD1 or TRBD2 (7 bases each). The V and J ends lost 3 bases and 6 bases respectively, with 11 bases between them. The CDR3 loop spans 14 amino acids. Germline V gene sequence: CDR1 MNHNS, CDR2 SASEGT. Here the CDR3 reads CASSDQGGAGELFF. CDR3 DNA: TGTGCCAGCAGTGACCAGGGGGGGGCCGGGGAGCTGTTTTTT.

This clonotype was found a few times. The rearrangement links TRBV19 to TRBJ1-1; a weak D match, TRBD1 (6 bases). This CDR3 region has 14 residues. Germline CDR1 is LNHDA and CDR2 is SQIVND (reference sequence). The germline V and J ends were trimmed by 10 bases and 0 bases, with 15 bases remaining between them. CDR3 region: CATQEGGLNTEAFF. The CDR3 bases are TGTGCCACCCAAGAGGGGGGGCTGAACACTGAAGCTTTCTTT.

This clonotype was detected only a few times. This rearrangement joins TRBV15 to TRBJ1-2; 10 bases are shared with TRBD1. Trimming took 1 base from V and 3 from J; bases not matched to a gene: 11. The CDR3 is 18 residues long. The germline gives CDR1 LNHNV, CDR2 YYDKDF (reference sequence). CDR3 coding DNA: TGTGCCACCAGCAGAGTTCGCGGGGGACAGGGGTTCGACTATGGCTACACCTTC. It is translated as CATSRVRGGQGFDYGYTF.

This clonotype was counted a few times. This chain links TRBV10-3 with TRBJ2-5; D is perhaps TRBD1 or TRBD2 (5 bases each). Per germline, CDR1 ENHRY and CDR2 SYGVKD. The CDR3 runs to 13 residues. Trimming left V 8 bases short and J 5 bases short, with 15 bases between. The CDR3 nucleotides read TGTGCCATCTGTCAGGGAGTTCAGGAGACCCAGTACTTC. This sequence encodes CAICQGVQETQYF.

This chain joins TRBV12-3 or TRBV12-4 and TRBJ1-6; D not certain. The CDR3 is made up of 15 amino acids. V shed 3 bases and J shed 9 bases, with 15 bases lying between them. The CDR3 is CASSFRAREISPLHF. CDR3 bases: TGTGCCAGCAGTTTTCGTGCCCGGGAGATTTCACCCCTCCACTTT.

The CDR3 DNA sequence: TGTGCCAGCAGCCCTAGCGCCTCTCCCCTCGATGAGCAGTTCTTC. This encodes CASSPSASPLDEQFF. The rearrangement uses TRBV2 and TRBJ2-1; possible D gene TRBD2, 6 bases. CDR1 is SNHLY, CDR2 FYNNEI, per germline. This CDR3 has 15 amino acids. The V gene lost 6 bases and the J gene lost 8 bases, with 20 bases spanning the gap.

This clonotype was seen only a few times. The chain joins TRBV25-1 to TRBJ2-2, with D perhaps given as TRBD1 or TRBD2 (6 bases each). CDR3 size: 14 residues. The germline V and J ends were trimmed by 6 bases and 7 bases, with 15 bases remaining between them. Per germline, CDR1 MGHDK and CDR2 SYGVNS. The DNA of the CDR3 is TGTGCCAGCAGCCCTAACGGGGGCAGCGGGGAGCTGTTTTTT. Translation: CASSPNGGSGELFF.

The rearrangement joins TRBV29-1 to TRBJ1-2, with D possibly matching TRBD1 (5 bases). CDR1 SQVTM and CDR2 ANQGSEA come from the germline V gene. The CDR3 consists of 11 residues. Trimming took 2 bases from V and 8 from J, leaving 9 bases between them. Here the CDR3 reads CSVERGEGYTF. The CDR3 nucleotides are TGCAGCGTTGAAAGGGGTGAAGGCTACACCTTC.

In this sample, this clonotype turned up many times. The chain combines TRBV25-1 with TRBJ2-3; 9 nucleotides line up with TRBD1. CDR1 and CDR2 from the germline V gene are MGHDK and SYGVNS. V shed 5 bases and J 0 bases; nucleotides not matched to a gene: 3. There are 15 residues in the CDR3. The CDR3 loop reads CASSTGTGSTDTQYF. CDR3 sequence (DNA): TGTGCCAGCAGTACCGGGACAGGGAGCACAGATACGCAGTATTTT. Full variable domain (rest looked up from reference TRBV25-1 and TRBJ2-3): EADIYQTPRYLVIGTGKKITLECSQTMGHDKMYWYQQDPGMELHLIHYSYGVNSTEKGDLSSESTVSRIRTEHFPLTLESARPSHTSQYLCASSTGTGSTDTQYFGPGTRLTVL.

This clonotype showed up just a few times. This chain joins TRBV15 and TRBJ1-5, with D possibly matching TRBD1 (5 bases). The CDR3 has 15 residues. The V end lost 2 bases, the J end lost 7 bases, and 15 bases lay between the germline ends. CDR1 and CDR2 (germline): LNHNV, YYDKDF (reference sequence). The CDR3 DNA reads as TGTGCCACCAGCAGATTCTCCGAGACAGACCAGCCCCAGCATTTT. Protein product: CATSRFSETDQPQHF.

This clonotype was counted between two and nine times. The V and J genes are TRBV19 and TRBJ1-1; TRBD1 matches at 7 bases. The germline CDR1 and CDR2 sequences are LNHDA and SQIVND (reference sequence). The CDR3 spans 13 residues. Trimming took 10 bases from V and 1 from J; bases not matched to a gene: 6. CDR3 in amino acids: CATCRTGNTEAFF. As DNA, the CDR3 is TGTGCCACCTGCAGGACAGGGAACACTGAAGCTTTCTTT. Variable domain in full (rest from reference TRBV19 and TRBJ1-1): DGGITQSPKYLFRKEGQNVTLSCEQNLNHDAMYWYRQDPGQGLRLIYYSQIVNDFQKGDIAEGYSVSREKKESFPLTVTSAQKNPTAFYLCATCRTGNTEAFFGQGTRLTVV.

The chain couples TRBV25-1 to TRBJ2-7; 10 bases agree with TRBD2. The length of the CDR3 is 14 residues. Trimming removed 6 bases from V and 5 bases from J; junction bases left unmatched: 7. Germline values: CDR1 MGHDK, CDR2 SYGVNS. The CDR3 here is CASRKGTSAHEQYF. In DNA form, the CDR3 reads TGTGCCAGCAGGAAGGGGACTAGCGCCCACGAGCAGTACTTC.

This clonotype was counted many times. V is TRBV7-8 and J is TRBJ1-2; D is unresolved. CDR1 is SGHVS, CDR2 FQNEAQ, per germline. Trimming cost V 7 bases and J 7 bases, with 16 bases left between them. This CDR3 has 13 amino acids. The CDR3 coding sequence is TGTGCCAGCACACCGATTGGCGGAAGTGGCTACACCTTC. It codes for CASTPIGGSGYTF.

Ten or more counts support this clonotype. The CDR3, as DNA: TGTGCCACCAGCAGAGATCGCTCGGCATCACCTTATGGCTACACCTTC. Translating gives CATSRDRSASPYGYTF. The chain has TRBV15 and TRBJ1-2, with no clear D. The CDR3 length is 16 residues. Between the trimmed V and J ends, which lost 0 bases and 5 bases, there was a span of 16 bases. Germline values: CDR1 LNHNV, CDR2 YYDKDF (reference sequence). Full variable domain (outside the CDR3, taken from reference TRBV15 and TRBJ1-2): DAMVIQNPRYQVTQFGKPVTLSCSQTLNHNVMYWYQQKSSQAPKLLFHYYDKDFNNEADTPDNFQSRRPNTSFCFLDIRSPGLGDTAMYLCATSRDRSASPYGYTFGSGTRLTVV.

The chain employs TRBV29-1 and TRBJ1-2; D is unclear. There are 12 residues in the CDR3. Germline CDR1 reads SQVTM; CDR2 reads ANQGSEA. The germline V and J ends were trimmed by 7 bases and 1 base, with 10 bases remaining between them. DNA for the CDR3: TGCAGCGGTTTAAATAGTAACTATGGCTACACCTTC. Protein product: CSGLNSNYGYTF.

The rearrangement links TRBV9 to TRBJ2-7, with TRBD2 matching 8 bases. The germline V gene has CDR1 SGDLS and CDR2 YYNGEE. The CDR3 has 15 residues. With V trimmed by 0 bases and J by 2 bases, 4 bases remained unmatched. The CDR3 loop reads CASSVDSSGAYEQYF. CDR3 sequence (DNA): TGTGCCAGCAGCGTAGATAGTAGCGGGGCCTACGAGCAGTACTTC. Variable domain in full (rest from reference TRBV9 and TRBJ2-7): DSGVTQTPKHLITATGQRVTLRCSPRSGDLSVYWYQQSLDQGLQFLIQYYNGEERAKGNILERFSAQQFPDLHSELNLSSLELGDSALYFCASSVDSSGAYEQYFGPGTRLTVT.

The rearrangement uses TRBV10-2 and TRBJ2-3; 12 nucleotides match TRBD1. CDR3 length: 17 amino acids. Germline V gene data show CDR1 as WSHSY and CDR2 as SAAADI. J lost 6 bases, V lost 7 bases, and 14 bases had no gene match. The CDR3 sequence is CASTKRAGQGAYDTQYF. CDR3 coding DNA: TGCGCCAGCACAAAACGTGCGGGACAGGGGGCTTACGATACGCAGTATTTT.

J is TRBJ1-4 and V is TRBV19; TRBD1 matches at 10 bases. J lost 2 bases, V lost 7 bases, and 10 bases had no gene match. Germline loops: CDR1 LNHDA, CDR2 SQIVND (reference sequence). The CDR3 sequence is 17 residues long. The CDR3 sequence: CASTSGGQGRTNEKLFF. Written as DNA, the CDR3 is TGTGCCAGTACTTCAGGGGGACAGGGGAGGACTAATGAAAAACTGTTTTTT.

This chain's CDR3 is CASRDRTGGLYEQYF. The CDR3, as DNA: TGTGCCAGCAGGGATCGGACAGGGGGACTCTACGAGCAGTACTTC. The rearrangement joins TRBV6-6 to TRBJ2-7; 10 bases line up with TRBD1. The CDR3 loop spans 15 amino acids. The germline gives CDR1 MNHNY, CDR2 SVGAGI (reference sequence). Trimming took 6 bases from V and 3 from J; bases not matched to a gene: 8.

J is TRBJ2-7 and V is TRBV14; tentatively, D is TRBD1 or TRBD2 (5 bases each). Between the trimmed V and J ends, which lost 5 bases and 3 bases, there was a span of 20 bases. There are 16 residues in the CDR3. Per the germline V gene, CDR1 is SGHDN and CDR2 is FVKESK. The CDR3 is CASSMTQSGPNYEQYF. Written as DNA, the CDR3 is TGTGCCAGCAGCATGACCCAATCGGGACCCAACTACGAGCAGTACTTC.

This chain connects TRBV6-5 to TRBJ2-5, with D unclear. CDR3 length equals 15 residues. The V end was cut by 0 bases, the J end by 4 bases, with 12 bases between. Looked up from germline, CDR1 is MNHEY and CDR2 is SVGAGI. The CDR3 DNA is TGTGCCAGCAGTTACTCGACTGTTGTGGGAGAGACCCAGTACTTC. Its translation: CASSYSTVVGETQYF.

This clonotype was seen more than once but under ten times. The chain has TRBV15 and TRBJ1-6; D is unresolved. From germline, CDR1 is LNHNV and CDR2 YYDKDF (reference sequence). The CDR3 totals 17 residues. V gave up 3 bases and J gave up 0 bases, with 12 bases separating them. CDR3 nucleotides: TGTGCCACCAGCAGCGCCTCCCCAAGCTCCTATAATTCACCCCTCCACTTT. Amino acids: CATSSASPSSYNSPLHF.

A few counts support this clonotype. The rearrangement links TRBV24-1 to TRBJ1-1; 9 bases map to TRBD1. Per germline, CDR1 KGHDR and CDR2 SFDVKD. The junction had 5 bases not matched to a gene; V was cut back by 4 bases and J by 6 bases. The CDR3 covers 14 residues. This CDR3 is CATSDSGTGPEAFF. The CDR3 DNA sequence: TGTGCCACCAGTGACTCCGGGACAGGGCCTGAAGCTTTCTTT.

This clonotype appeared a few times. V gene TRBV19 combines with J gene TRBJ2-5; D possibly corresponds to TRBD1 (5 bases). V was pared by 5 bases and J by 0 bases, with 22 bases between. Germline-derived CDR1 and CDR2 are LNHDA and SQIVND (reference sequence). The CDR3 contains 18 residues. DNA for the CDR3: TGTGCCAGTAGTGAAGGGGTTATTTCGAAATCGTACCAAGAGACCCAGTACTTC. It codes for CASSEGVISKSYQETQYF.

V and J are TRBV10-3 and TRBJ2-5; D is uncertain. Germline CDR1 reads ENHRY; CDR2 reads SYGVKD. V lost 0 bases and J 5 bases, leaving 10 bases between the germline ends. The length of the CDR3 is 14 residues. The CDR3 region is CAISESGDGETQYF. The CDR3 coding sequence is TGTGCCATCAGTGAGTCTGGCGACGGGGAGACCCAGTACTTC.